This T cell receptor beta chain was recovered during a study of vaccination and CD4 T cells after COVID-19. Turning to the study itself: Samples were taken after vaccination, a median of around 76 days after dose two, with a range of 14 to 241. Control cultures, each given a CEFX pool, an HIV-1 Nef pool, or no peptide, were included.

This clonotype was seen a handful of times. Its antigen is unknown. Treatment of the sample: roughly 11-day PBMC culture with coronavirus spike peptide pools or control peptides (ViraFEST assay). Prior to the COVID-19 pandemic (2011-2018), the unexposed donor's CD4+ T cells were collected. With the Oncomine TCR Beta short-read assay, DNA from cultured CD4+ T cells was sequenced. Each CDR3 protein is one row after TCRdb ran MiXCR on the PCR reads. The sample comprises 5,000 or so distinct CDR3 sequences, around a quarter of which are singletons, and more than 30% rests with the top ten. This CDR3 region has 16 residues. The ends were cut back, 6 bases at V and 7 bases at J, with 24 bases in the middle. CDR1 and CDR2 from the germline V gene are MRHNA and SNTAGT.

The receptor's source is a human donor in good health. Material: CD4+ T cells from blood, cultured in vitro. The V gene is TRBV6-4, the J gene TRBJ1-2; no definite D call. Here the CDR3 reads CASSPSPSGGESGYTF. In DNA, the CDR3 is TGTGCCAGCAGCCCCAGCCCGTCGGGAGGAGAATCTGGCTACACCTTC.